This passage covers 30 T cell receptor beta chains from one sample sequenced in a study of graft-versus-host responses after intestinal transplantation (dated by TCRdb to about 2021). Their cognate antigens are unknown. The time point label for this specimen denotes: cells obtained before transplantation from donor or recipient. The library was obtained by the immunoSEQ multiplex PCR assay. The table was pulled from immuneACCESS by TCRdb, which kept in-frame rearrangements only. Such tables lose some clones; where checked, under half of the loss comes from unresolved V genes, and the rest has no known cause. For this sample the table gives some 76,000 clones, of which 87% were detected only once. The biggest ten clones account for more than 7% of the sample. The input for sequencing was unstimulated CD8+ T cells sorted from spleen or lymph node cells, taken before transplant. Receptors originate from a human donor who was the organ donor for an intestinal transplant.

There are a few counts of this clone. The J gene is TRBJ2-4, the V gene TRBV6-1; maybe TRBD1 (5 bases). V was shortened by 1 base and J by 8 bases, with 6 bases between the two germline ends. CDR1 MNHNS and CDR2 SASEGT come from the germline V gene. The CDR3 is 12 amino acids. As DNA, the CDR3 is TGTGCCAGCAGTGAAGTCAGGGACATTCAGTACTTC. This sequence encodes CASSEVRDIQYF.

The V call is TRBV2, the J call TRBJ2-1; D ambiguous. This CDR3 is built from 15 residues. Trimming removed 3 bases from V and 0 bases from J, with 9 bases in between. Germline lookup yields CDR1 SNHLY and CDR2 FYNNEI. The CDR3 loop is CASSDPVFSYNEQFF. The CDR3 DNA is TGTGCCAGCAGTGATCCAGTTTTCTCCTACAATGAGCAGTTCTTC.

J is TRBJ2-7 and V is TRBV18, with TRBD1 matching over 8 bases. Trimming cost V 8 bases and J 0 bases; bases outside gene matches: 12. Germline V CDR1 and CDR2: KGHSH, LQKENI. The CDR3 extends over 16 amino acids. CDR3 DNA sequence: TGTGCCAGCGCGACCTCCGGGACAGGCTACTCCTACGAGCAGTACTTC. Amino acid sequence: CASATSGTGYSYEQYF. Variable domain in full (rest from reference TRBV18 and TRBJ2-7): NAGVMQNPRHLVRRRGQEARLRCSPMKGHSHVYWYRQLPEEGLKFMVYLQKENIIDESGMPKERFSAEFPKEGPSILRIQQVVRGDSAAYFCASATSGTGYSYEQYFGPGTRLTVT.

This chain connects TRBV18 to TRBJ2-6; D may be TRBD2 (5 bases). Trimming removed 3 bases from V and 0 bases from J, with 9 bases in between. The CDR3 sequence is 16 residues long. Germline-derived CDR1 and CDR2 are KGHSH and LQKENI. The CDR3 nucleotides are TGTGCCAGCTCACCTTCGGGAAACTCTGGGGCCAACGTCCTGACTTTC. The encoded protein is CASSPSGNSGANVLTF.

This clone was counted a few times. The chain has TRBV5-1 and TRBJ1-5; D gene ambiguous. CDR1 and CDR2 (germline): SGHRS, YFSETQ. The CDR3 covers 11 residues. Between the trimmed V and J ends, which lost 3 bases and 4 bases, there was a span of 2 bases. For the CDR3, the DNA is TGCGCCAGCAGCTCTAATCAGCCCCAGCATTTT. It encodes CASSSNQPQHF.

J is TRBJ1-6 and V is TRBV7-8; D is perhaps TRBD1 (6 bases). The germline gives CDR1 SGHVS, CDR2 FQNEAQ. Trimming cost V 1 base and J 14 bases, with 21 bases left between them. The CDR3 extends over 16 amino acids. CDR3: CASSLGGAGDKGTLHF. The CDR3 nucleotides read TGTGCCAGCAGCTTAGGGGGGGCAGGGGATAAGGGAACCCTCCACTTT.

The CDR3 here is CAWSGSSYNEQFF. CDR3 bases: TGTGCCTGGAGTGGATCGAGTTACAATGAGCAGTTCTTC. The chain combines TRBV30 with TRBJ2-1, with D unclear. The germline V and J ends were trimmed by 1 base and 4 bases, with 8 bases remaining between them. Germline CDR1 reads GTSNPN; CDR2 reads SVGIG (reference sequence). This CDR3 contains 13 residues.

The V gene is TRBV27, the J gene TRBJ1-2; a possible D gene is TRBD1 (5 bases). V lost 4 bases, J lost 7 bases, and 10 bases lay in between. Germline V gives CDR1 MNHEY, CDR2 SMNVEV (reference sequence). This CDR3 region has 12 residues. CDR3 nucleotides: TGTGCCAGCAGTTCGATAGGGGCTGGCTACACCTTC. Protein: CASSSIGAGYTF.

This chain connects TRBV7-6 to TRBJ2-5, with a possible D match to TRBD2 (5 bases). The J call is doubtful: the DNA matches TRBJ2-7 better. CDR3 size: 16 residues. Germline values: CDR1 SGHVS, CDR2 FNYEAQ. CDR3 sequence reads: CASSPVLSGSSYEQYF. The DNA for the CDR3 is TGTGCCAGCAGCCCTGTCTTATCGGGGAGCTCCTACGAGCAGTACTTC.

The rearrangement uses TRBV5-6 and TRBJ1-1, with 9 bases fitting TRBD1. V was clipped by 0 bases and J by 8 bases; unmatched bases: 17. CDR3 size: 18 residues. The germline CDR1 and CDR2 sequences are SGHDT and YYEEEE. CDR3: CASSLDRDRAIYEGEAFF. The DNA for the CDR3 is TGTGCCAGCAGCTTGGACCGGGACAGGGCTATATATGAGGGGGAAGCTTTCTTT.

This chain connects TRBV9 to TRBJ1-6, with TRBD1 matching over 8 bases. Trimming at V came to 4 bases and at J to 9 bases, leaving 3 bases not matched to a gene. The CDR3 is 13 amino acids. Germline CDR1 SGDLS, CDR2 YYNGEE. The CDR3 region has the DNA TGTGCCAGCAGCCCAGGGGGCTCTTCACCCCTCCACTTT. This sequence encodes CASSPGGSSPLHF.

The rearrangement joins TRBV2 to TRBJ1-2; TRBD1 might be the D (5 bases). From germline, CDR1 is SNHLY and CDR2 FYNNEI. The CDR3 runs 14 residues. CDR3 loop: CALIRRDVDYGYTF. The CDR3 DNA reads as TGTGCACTCATAAGGAGGGACGTGGACTATGGCTACACCTTC.

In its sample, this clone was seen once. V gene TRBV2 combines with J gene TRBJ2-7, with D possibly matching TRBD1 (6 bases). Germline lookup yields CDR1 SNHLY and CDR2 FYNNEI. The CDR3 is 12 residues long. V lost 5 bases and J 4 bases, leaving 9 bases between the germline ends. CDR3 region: CASSRDRYEQYF. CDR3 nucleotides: TGTGCCAGCAGTCGAGACAGGTACGAGCAGTACTTC.

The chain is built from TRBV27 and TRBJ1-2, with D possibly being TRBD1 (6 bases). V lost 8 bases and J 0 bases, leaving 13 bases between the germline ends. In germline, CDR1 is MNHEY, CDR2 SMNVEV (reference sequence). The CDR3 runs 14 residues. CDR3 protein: CASRPGASNYGYTF. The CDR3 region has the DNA TGTGCCAGCCGTCCGGGGGCTTCTAACTATGGCTACACCTTC.

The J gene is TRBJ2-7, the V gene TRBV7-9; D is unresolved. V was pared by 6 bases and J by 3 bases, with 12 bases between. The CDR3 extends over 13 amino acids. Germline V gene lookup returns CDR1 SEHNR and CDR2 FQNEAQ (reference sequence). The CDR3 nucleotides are TGTGCCAGCAGACCAGCAGTGGGCTACGAGCAGTACTTC. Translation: CASRPAVGYEQYF.

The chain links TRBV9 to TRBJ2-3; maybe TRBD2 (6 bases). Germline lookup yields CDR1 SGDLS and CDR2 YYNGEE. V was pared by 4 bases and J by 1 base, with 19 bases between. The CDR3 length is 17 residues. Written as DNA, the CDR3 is TGTGCCAGCAGCCCCCTCGGGGGTTTTGAAGGCACAGATACGCAGTATTTT. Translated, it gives CASSPLGGFEGTDTQYF.

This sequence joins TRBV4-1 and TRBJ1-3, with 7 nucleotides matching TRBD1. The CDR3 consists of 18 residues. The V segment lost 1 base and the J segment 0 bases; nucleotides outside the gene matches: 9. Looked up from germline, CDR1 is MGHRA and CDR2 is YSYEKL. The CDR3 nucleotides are TGCGCCAGCAGCCAAGTTTTTGCCCGGGACAGCTCTGGAAACACCATATATTTT. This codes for CASSQVFARDSSGNTIYF.

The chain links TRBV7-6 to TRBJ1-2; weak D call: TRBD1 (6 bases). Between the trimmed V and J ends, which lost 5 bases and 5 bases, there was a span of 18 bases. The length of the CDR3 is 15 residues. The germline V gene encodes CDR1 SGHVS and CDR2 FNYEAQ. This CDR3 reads CASSPKRGQYYGYTF. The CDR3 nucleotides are TGTGCCAGCAGCCCAAAACGAGGACAGTATTATGGCTACACCTTC.

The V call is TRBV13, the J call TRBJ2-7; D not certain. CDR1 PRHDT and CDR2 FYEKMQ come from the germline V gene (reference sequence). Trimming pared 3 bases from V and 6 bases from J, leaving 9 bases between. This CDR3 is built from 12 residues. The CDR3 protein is CASSFSDLEQYF. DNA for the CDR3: TGTGCCAGCAGCTTTTCAGACCTCGAGCAGTACTTC.

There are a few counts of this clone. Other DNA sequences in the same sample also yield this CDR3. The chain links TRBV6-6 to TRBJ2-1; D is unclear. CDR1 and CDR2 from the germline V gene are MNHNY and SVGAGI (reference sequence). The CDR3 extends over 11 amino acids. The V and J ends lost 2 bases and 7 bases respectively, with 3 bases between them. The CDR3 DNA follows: TGTGCCAGCAGTTACGGTAATGAGCAGTTCTTC. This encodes CASSYGNEQFF.

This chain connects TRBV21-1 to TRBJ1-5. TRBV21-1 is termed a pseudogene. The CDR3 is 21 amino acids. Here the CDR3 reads CASSLRHGGLYPTDGNQPQHF. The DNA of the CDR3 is TGTGCCAGCAGCCTTCGTCACGGGGGACTCTATCCGACAGATGGCAATCAGCCCCAGCATTTT.

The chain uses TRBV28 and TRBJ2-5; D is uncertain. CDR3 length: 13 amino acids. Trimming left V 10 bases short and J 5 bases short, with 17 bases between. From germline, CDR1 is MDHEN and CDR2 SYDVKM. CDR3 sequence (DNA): TGTGCCACCCAGTTTACTCCTGGGGAGACCCAGTACTTC. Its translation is CATQFTPGETQYF.

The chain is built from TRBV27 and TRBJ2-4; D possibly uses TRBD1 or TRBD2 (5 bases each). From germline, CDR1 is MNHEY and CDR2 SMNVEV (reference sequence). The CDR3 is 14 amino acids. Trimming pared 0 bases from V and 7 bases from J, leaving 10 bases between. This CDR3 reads CASSLSGTVNIQYF. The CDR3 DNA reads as TGTGCCAGCAGTTTATCGGGGACGGTGAACATTCAGTACTTC.

The CDR3 DNA is TGTGCTAGTGGCCGGGGGGTTACAGATACGCAGTATTTT. Translated: CASGRGVTDTQYF. J is TRBJ2-3 and V is TRBV12-5; TRBD2 matches 7 bases. The V and J ends lost 6 bases and 3 bases, in that order; junction bases with no gene match: 3. The CDR3 runs to 13 residues. The V gene's germline CDR1 is LGHNT and CDR2 FRNRAP.

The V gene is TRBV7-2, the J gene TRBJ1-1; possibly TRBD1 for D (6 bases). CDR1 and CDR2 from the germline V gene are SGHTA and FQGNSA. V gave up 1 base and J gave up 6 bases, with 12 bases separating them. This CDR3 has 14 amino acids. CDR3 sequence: CASSLGLRQAEAFF. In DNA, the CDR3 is TGTGCCAGCAGCTTAGGGTTGAGACAGGCTGAAGCTTTCTTT. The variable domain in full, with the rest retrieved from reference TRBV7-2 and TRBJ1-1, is GAGVSQSPSNKVTEKGKDVELRCDPISGHTALYWYRQSLGQGLEFLIYFQGNSAPDKSGLPSDRFSAERTGGSVSTLTIQRTQQEDSAVYLCASSLGLRQAEAFFGQGTRLTVV.

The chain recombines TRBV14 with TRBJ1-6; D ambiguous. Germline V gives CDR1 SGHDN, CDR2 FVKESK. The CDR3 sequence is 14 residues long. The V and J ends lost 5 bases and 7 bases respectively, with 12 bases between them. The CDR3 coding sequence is TGTGCCAGCAGCGGCTACCTTGGGAATTCACCCCTCCACTTT. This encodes CASSGYLGNSPLHF.

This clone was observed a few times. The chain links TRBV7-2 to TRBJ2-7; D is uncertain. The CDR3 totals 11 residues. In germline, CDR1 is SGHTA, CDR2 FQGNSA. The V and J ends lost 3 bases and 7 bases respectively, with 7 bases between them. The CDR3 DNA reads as TGTGCCAGCAGCTTTGGGTTGGAGCAGTACTTC. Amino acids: CASSFGLEQYF.

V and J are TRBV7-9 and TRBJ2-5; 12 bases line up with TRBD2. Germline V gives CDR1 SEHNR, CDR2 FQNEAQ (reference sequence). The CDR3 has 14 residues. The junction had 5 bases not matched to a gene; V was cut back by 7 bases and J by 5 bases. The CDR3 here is CASTFLAGGETQYF. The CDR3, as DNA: TGTGCCAGCACCTTTCTAGCGGGGGGGGAGACCCAGTACTTC.

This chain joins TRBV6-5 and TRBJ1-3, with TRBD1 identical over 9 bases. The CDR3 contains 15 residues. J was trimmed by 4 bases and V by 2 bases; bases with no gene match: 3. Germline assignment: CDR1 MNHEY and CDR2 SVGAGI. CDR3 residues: CASSYGTGLGNTIYF. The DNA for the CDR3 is TGTGCCAGCAGTTACGGGACAGGGCTAGGAAACACCATATATTTT.

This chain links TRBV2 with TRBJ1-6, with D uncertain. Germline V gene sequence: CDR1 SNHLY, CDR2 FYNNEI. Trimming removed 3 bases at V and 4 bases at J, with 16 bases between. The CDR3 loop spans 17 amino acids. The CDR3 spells CASSDYLVSLYNSPLHF. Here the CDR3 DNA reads TGTGCCAGCAGTGACTATTTGGTATCGTTGTATAATTCACCCCTCCACTTT.